Each of the 21 T cell receptor beta chains below was sequenced from the same sample in a study of cytomegalovirus exposure and HLA in healthy donors. Researchers ran the PCR with 60 Vbeta and 13 Jbeta primers. The assay was immunoSEQ multiplex PCR, and TCRdb's table has in-frame clones only and misses some. The data show 150,000 to 200,000 clones, with around 78% seen just once and roughly 2% held by the top ten. The sequenced material came from PBMCs. The source of these receptors is a man younger than 45 in good health and CMV-seronegative.

The V gene is TRBV7-9, the J gene TRBJ1-5; D may be TRBD1 (5 bases). The germline CDR1 and CDR2 sequences are SEHNR and FQNEAQ (reference sequence). Trimming left V 1 base short and J 6 bases short, with 7 bases between. The CDR3 length is 13 residues. CDR3 sequence: CASSLGGGQPQHF. The CDR3 DNA sequence: TGTGCCAGCAGCTTAGGGGGGGGTCAGCCCCAGCATTTT.

V and J are TRBV6-5 and TRBJ1-2; D is ambiguous. The CDR3 consists of 15 residues. Germline loops: CDR1 MNHEY, CDR2 SVGAGI. The ends were cut back, 0 bases at V and 0 bases at J, with 8 bases in the middle. Here the CDR3 reads CASSYSTGANYGYTF. CDR3 coding DNA: TGTGCCAGCAGTTACTCGACTGGAGCTAACTATGGCTACACCTTC.

This chain joins TRBV11-1 and TRBJ2-7; 11 nucleotides line up with TRBD2. This CDR3 region has 15 residues. Germline V gene data show CDR1 as SGHAT and CDR2 as FQDESV (reference sequence). After removal of 4 bases from V and 4 bases from J, the junction contained 6 bases not matched to a gene. The CDR3: CASSSPGLADYEQYF. CDR3 DNA sequence: TGTGCCAGCAGCTCGCCGGGACTAGCGGATTACGAGCAGTACTTC.

V usage is TRBV9 and J usage is TRBJ1-3, with a possible D match to TRBD1 (6 bases). Germline CDR1 reads SGDLS; CDR2 reads YYNGEE. CDR3 length: 14 residues. V was shortened by 2 bases and J by 4 bases, with 10 bases between the two germline ends. The CDR3 sequence: CASSVGTPGNTIYF. The CDR3 nucleotides are TGTGCCAGCAGCGTCGGGACACCAGGAAACACCATATATTTT.

The V and J genes are TRBV7-9 and TRBJ1-4; tentatively, D is TRBD1 (5 bases). Germline V gives CDR1 SEHNR, CDR2 FQNEAQ (reference sequence). CDR3 length: 14 residues. V lost 5 bases and J 4 bases, leaving 11 bases between the germline ends. CDR3 DNA sequence: TGTGCCAGCAGCCCCGGGACTAGTAATGAAAAACTGTTTTTT. Its protein is CASSPGTSNEKLFF.

The chain uses TRBV5-8 and TRBJ2-3, with D possibly being TRBD2 (5 bases). Trimming took 3 bases from V and 0 from J, leaving 20 bases between them. This CDR3 is built from 18 residues. The V gene's germline CDR1 is SGHTS and CDR2 YDEGEE. As DNA, the CDR3 is TGTGCCAGCAGCTCCCCGGGGTTTGCCAGAAGCAGCACAGATACGCAGTATTTT. Amino acid sequence: CASSSPGFARSSTDTQYF.

In DNA, the CDR3 is TGCGCCAGCAGCTTCGCCGGGGGACTACTCTATGGCTACACCTTC. As protein: CASSFAGGLLYGYTF. The chain employs TRBV5-1 and TRBJ1-2; tentative D call: TRBD1 (5 bases). CDR1 SGHRS and CDR2 YFSETQ come from the germline V gene. Between the trimmed V and J ends, which lost 2 bases and 4 bases, there was a span of 15 bases. The CDR3 has 15 amino acids.

The V gene is TRBV2, the J gene TRBJ1-5; TRBD1 aligns across 8 bases. CDR1 and CDR2 from the germline V gene are SNHLY and FYNNEI. Trimming cost V 2 bases and J 5 bases; bases outside gene matches: 2. The CDR3 covers 14 residues. CDR3 DNA sequence: TGTGCCAGCAGTGAAACAGGGGGGGATCAGCCCCAGCATTTT. Translating it yields CASSETGGDQPQHF.

The chain is built from TRBV2 and TRBJ2-7, with a weak D call TRBD1 (5 bases). The CDR3 sequence is 15 residues long. Trimming cost V 4 bases and J 1 base, with 14 bases left between them. Per germline, CDR1 SNHLY and CDR2 FYNNEI. The CDR3 loop is CASSGETAFSYEQYF. The CDR3 DNA follows: TGTGCCAGCAGTGGAGAGACAGCATTTTCCTACGAGCAGTACTTC.

The genes are TRBV27 and TRBJ2-7; D is perhaps TRBD1 (6 bases). The CDR3 is 18 residues long. Trimming stripped 1 base from V and 0 bases from J, with 19 bases between. Germline CDR1 reads MNHEY; CDR2 reads SMNVEV (reference sequence). CDR3 sequence: CASSLYPPTQGSSYEQYF. The CDR3 nucleotides are TGTGCCAGCAGTTTATACCCCCCCACACAGGGATCCTCCTACGAGCAGTACTTC.

This chain uses TRBV7-8 with TRBJ1-5; TRBD1 matches at 9 bases. The CDR3 is 14 amino acids. Trimming cost V 8 bases and J 6 bases; bases outside gene matches: 8. Germline-derived CDR1 and CDR2 are SGHVS and FQNEAQ. CDR3 nucleotide sequence: TGTGCCAGCGAACCAGGGACAGGGCGTCAGCCCCAGCATTTT. Residues: CASEPGTGRQPQHF.

V is TRBV11-2 and J is TRBJ1-2, with D tentatively TRBD1 (5 bases). CDR3 length: 11 amino acids. Looked up from germline, CDR1 is SGHAT and CDR2 is FQNNGV. The V and J ends lost 5 bases and 10 bases respectively, with 11 bases between them. The CDR3 spells CASSAGTSYTF. Here the CDR3 DNA reads TGTGCCAGCAGCGCTGGGACTTCCTACACCTTC.

CDR3: CASSLGQSLYNEQFF. The DNA of the CDR3 is TGCGCCAGCAGCTTGGGACAGAGTCTCTACAATGAGCAGTTCTTC. The chain recombines TRBV5-1 with TRBJ2-1; D is possibly TRBD1 (5 bases). Germline V CDR1 and CDR2: SGHRS, YFSETQ. Trimming shortened V by 0 bases and J by 3 bases, and 10 bases separated the two germline ends. CDR3 length equals 15 residues.

This clone occurred a few times. V is TRBV5-1 and J is TRBJ2-3; 10 bases agree with TRBD1. V shed 0 bases, J shed 2 bases, and the junction held 3 bases outside the gene matches. In germline, CDR1 is SGHRS, CDR2 YFSETQ. The CDR3 runs 16 residues. DNA for the CDR3: TGCGCCAGCAGCTTGGGGACAGGGGGGAACACAGATACGCAGTATTTT. Translated, it gives CASSLGTGGNTDTQYF.

The chain employs TRBV5-1 and TRBJ2-7; 8 nucleotides match TRBD2. The CDR3 has 15 residues. After removal of 0 bases from V and 1 base from J, the junction contained 3 bases not matched to a gene. Per germline, CDR1 SGHRS and CDR2 YFSETQ. In DNA, the CDR3 is TGCGCCAGCAGCTTGGGAGCGGGAGTATCCTACGAGCAGTACTTC. Protein product: CASSLGAGVSYEQYF.

V usage is TRBV7-8 and J usage is TRBJ2-5, with 10 bases that match TRBD2. This CDR3 is 17 amino acids long. Trimming cost V 1 base and J 1 base; bases outside gene matches: 6. Germline V gene sequence: CDR1 SGHVS, CDR2 FQNEAQ. CDR3 region: CASSLGDSGRFQETQYF. The CDR3 DNA is TGTGCCAGCAGCTTAGGGGATAGCGGGAGGTTCCAAGAGACCCAGTACTTC.

The chain couples TRBV5-1 to TRBJ2-2; a possible D gene is TRBD1 (6 bases). The CDR3 has 15 amino acids. The V gene lost 4 bases and the J gene lost 0 bases, with 10 bases spanning the gap. The germline V gene encodes CDR1 SGHRS and CDR2 YFSETQ. As DNA, the CDR3 is TGCGCCAGCAGCCCCGGGACACCGAACACCGGGGAGCTGTTTTTT. It translates to CASSPGTPNTGELFF. Drawing the rest from reference TRBV5-1 and TRBJ2-2, the complete variable domain is KAGVTQTPRYLIKTRGQQVTLSCSPISGHRSVSWYQQTPGQGLQFLFEYFSETQRNKGNFPGRFSGRQFSNSRSEMNVSTLELGDSALYLCASSPGTPNTGELFFGEGSRLTVL.

The V call is TRBV4-2, the J call TRBJ2-7, with 7 bases aligning to TRBD1. Germline assignment: CDR1 LGHNA and CDR2 YNFKEQ. V was pared by 1 base and J by 4 bases, with 4 bases of the junction left unmatched. This CDR3 is 14 amino acids long. As DNA, the CDR3 is TGTGCCAGCAGCCAAGTGGACAGGCCGTACGAGCAGTACTTC. Its protein is CASSQVDRPYEQYF.

The genes are TRBV4-1 and TRBJ2-5, with D perhaps matching TRBD1 (6 bases). Germline V lookup: CDR1 MGHRA, CDR2 YSYEKL. Trimming took off 0 bases at V and 2 bases at J, with 16 bases between the two ends. This CDR3 region has 17 residues. The CDR3 is CASSQDGAGALQETQYF. In DNA form, the CDR3 reads TGCGCCAGCAGCCAAGATGGGGCAGGGGCGCTACAAGAGACCCAGTACTTC.

The genes are TRBV19 and TRBJ1-3; D is undetermined. Germline loops: CDR1 LNHDA, CDR2 SQIVND (reference sequence). Trimming stripped 5 bases from V and 0 bases from J, with 11 bases between. The length of the CDR3 is 15 residues. This CDR3 reads CASSPDTISGNTIYF. CDR3 in DNA: TGTGCCAGTAGTCCCGACACCATCTCTGGAAACACCATATATTTT.

The chain uses TRBV9 and TRBJ2-2; D possibly corresponds to TRBD2 (5 bases). V dropped 0 bases and J dropped 5 bases, with 8 bases sitting between them. The CDR3 consists of 14 residues. The germline gives CDR1 SGDLS, CDR2 YYNGEE. CDR3 DNA sequence: TGTGCCAGCAGCGTAGTAGGAGGAACCGGGGAGCTGTTTTTT. Its translation is CASSVVGGTGELFF.